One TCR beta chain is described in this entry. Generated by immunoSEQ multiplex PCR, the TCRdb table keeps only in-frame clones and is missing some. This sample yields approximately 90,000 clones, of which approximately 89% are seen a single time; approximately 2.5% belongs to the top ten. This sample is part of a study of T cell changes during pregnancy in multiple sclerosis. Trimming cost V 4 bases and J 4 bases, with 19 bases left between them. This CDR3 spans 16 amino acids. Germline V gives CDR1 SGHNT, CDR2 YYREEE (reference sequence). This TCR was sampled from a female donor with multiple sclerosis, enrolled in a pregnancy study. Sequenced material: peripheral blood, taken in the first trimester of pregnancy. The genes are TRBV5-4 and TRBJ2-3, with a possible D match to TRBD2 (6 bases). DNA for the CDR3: TGTGCCAGCAGCACGGCCGGGACTCAGAAGGCAGATACGCAGTATTTT. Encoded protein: CASSTAGTQKADTQYF.